The 16 T cell receptor beta chains presented below share a single source sample, sequenced in a study of cytomegalovirus exposure and HLA in healthy donors. In the PCR, 60 Vbeta and 13 Jbeta primers were used. Profiling relied on immunoSEQ multiplex PCR, and the TCRdb table lists in-frame clones only, not all of them. The table includes 150,000 or so clones, around 80% detected once. Sequenced material: PBMCs. Receptor source: a female donor in good health and CMV-seronegative.

On this clone itself: Other DNA sequences in the sample encode the same CDR3. CDR3 region: CASSAGQFNQPQHF. The DNA of the CDR3 is TGTGCCAGCAGTGCGGGACAGTTCAATCAGCCCCAGCATTTT. The V call is TRBV28, the J call TRBJ1-5; 7 bases match TRBD1. Trimming at V came to 5 bases and at J to 3 bases, leaving 4 bases not matched to a gene. Germline CDR1 and CDR2: MDHEN and SYDVKM. The CDR3 runs 14 residues.

The V call is TRBV7-8, the J call TRBJ2-5; D unclear. Near its end, the DNA agrees better with TRBJ2-7, so the J call may be wrong. The CDR3 totals 12 residues. Germline V gives CDR1 SGHVS, CDR2 FQNEAQ. CDR3 loop: CASSFQVYEQYF. CDR3 sequence (DNA): TGTGCCAGCAGCTTTCAGGTATACGAGCAGTACTTC.

This rearrangement joins TRBV7-9 to TRBJ2-1; the D gene is possibly TRBD1 (6 bases). The CDR3 has 14 amino acids. V was shortened by 5 bases and J by 5 bases, with 13 bases between the two germline ends. CDR1 SEHNR and CDR2 FQNEAQ come from the germline V gene (reference sequence). The CDR3 loop reads CASSPDSLDNEQFF. In nucleotides, the CDR3 is TGTGCCAGCAGCCCGGACAGCCTCGACAATGAGCAGTTCTTC.

The chain combines TRBV5-1 with TRBJ2-2; 7 bases are a match to TRBD1. CDR3 length: 14 amino acids. The germline CDR1 and CDR2 sequences are SGHRS and YFSETQ. V dropped 2 bases and J dropped 7; count of bases not matched to a gene: 5. The CDR3 bases are TGCGCCAGCAGCTTTATAACAGGGGTCGGGGAGCTGTTTTTT. This encodes CASSFITGVGELFF.

The J gene is TRBJ1-1, the V gene TRBV10-3, with 10 positions matching TRBD1. CDR1 and CDR2 (germline): ENHRY, SYGVKD. The V segment lost 6 bases and the J segment 2 bases; nucleotides outside the gene matches: 9. The CDR3 length is 16 residues. The CDR3: CAISPRQGAGNTEAFF. The CDR3 coding sequence is TGTGCCATCAGCCCCCGACAGGGGGCAGGAAACACTGAAGCTTTCTTT.

The rearrangement links TRBV1 to TRBJ1-1. TRBV1 is marked as a pseudogene. The CDR3 spans 14 residues. The CDR3 protein is CTSSHDCGNTEAFF. The CDR3 DNA sequence: TGCACCAGCAGCCATGATTGCGGGAACACTGAAGCTTTCTTT.

The rearrangement joins TRBV5-6 to TRBJ1-3; 9 bases are shared with TRBD1. The CDR3 sequence is 15 residues long. V trimming: 5 bases; J trimming: 0 bases; junction bases outside the gene matches: 3. The germline CDR1 and CDR2 sequences are SGHDT and YYEEEE. CDR3: CASRWTGDSGNTIYF. The CDR3 coding sequence is TGTGCCAGCAGATGGACAGGGGACTCTGGAAACACCATATATTTT.

The V gene is TRBV21-1, the J gene TRBJ2-7; TRBD2 reflects the table's D call only, with no check against the DNA. TRBV21-1 is a known pseudogene. This CDR3 is built from 15 residues. CDR3 sequence reads: CASSKRGLDPYEQYF. The CDR3 coding sequence is TGTGCCAGCAGCAAACGGGGACTTGATCCCTACGAGCAGTACTTC.

The chain recombines TRBV19 with TRBJ2-3; 8 bases agree with TRBD2. The germline V gene has CDR1 LNHDA and CDR2 SQIVND (reference sequence). V lost 5 bases, J lost 4 bases, and 11 bases stayed unmatched. The CDR3 has 16 residues. CDR3 coding DNA: TGTGCCAGTAGTCTCATCGGAAGCGGGAGCCCAGATACGCAGTATTTT. Its protein is CASSLIGSGSPDTQYF.

J is TRBJ2-3 and V is TRBV4-3, with TRBD2 matching 15 bases. V trimming: 0 bases; J trimming: 3 bases; junction bases outside the gene matches: 4. CDR1 and CDR2 (germline): LGHNA, YSLEER. The CDR3 runs to 18 residues. Written as DNA, the CDR3 is TGCGCCAGCAGCCAAGACGGACTAGCGGGAGGGTGGACAGATACGCAGTATTTT. This codes for CASSQDGLAGGWTDTQYF.

This sequence joins TRBV15 and TRBJ2-3; D gene unclear. Germline V gene lookup returns CDR1 LNHNV and CDR2 YYDKDF (reference sequence). Trimming removed 3 bases from V and 1 base from J, with 11 bases in between. The CDR3 is 15 amino acids. The CDR3 here is CATSSRMAGTDTQYF. The DNA of the CDR3 is TGTGCCACCAGCAGTCGGATGGCGGGCACAGATACGCAGTATTTT.

V and J are TRBV19 and TRBJ2-7; 11 bases are shared with TRBD2. Germline V lookup: CDR1 LNHDA, CDR2 SQIVND (reference sequence). The CDR3 covers 15 residues. The ends lost 1 base at V and 3 bases at J; junction bases unmatched: 2. The CDR3 is CASSIALAGDYEQYF. CDR3 DNA: TGTGCCAGTAGTATAGCACTAGCGGGAGACTACGAGCAGTACTTC.

This clone came up a few times. The chain couples TRBV7-8 to TRBJ2-7, with D possibly matching TRBD1 (6 bases). CDR3 length equals 14 residues. Trimming removed 5 bases from V and 3 bases from J, with 14 bases in between. Looked up from germline, CDR1 is SGHVS and CDR2 is FQNEAQ. CDR3 sequence: CASSLRTVLYEQYF. DNA of the CDR3: TGTGCCAGCAGCCTTCGGACAGTACTCTACGAGCAGTACTTC.

The genes are TRBV28 and TRBJ2-1; TRBD2 matches at 8 bases. V lost 7 bases to trimming and J lost 6 bases; unmatched junction nucleotides: 5. CDR1 and CDR2 (germline): MDHEN, SYDVKM. The CDR3 length is 13 residues. The CDR3 sequence: CASTGLGFNEQFF. The CDR3 nucleotides are TGTGCCAGCACGGGACTAGGATTCAATGAGCAGTTCTTC.

J is TRBJ2-2 and V is TRBV4-3; 8 nucleotides match TRBD2. V lost 4 bases and J lost 4; bases outside the gene matches: 8. The CDR3 contains 16 residues. Germline lookup yields CDR1 LGHNA and CDR2 YSLEER. The CDR3 region has the DNA TGCGCCAGCAGCCGAATAGCGGGATTGACCACCGGGGAGCTGTTTTTT. Residues: CASSRIAGLTTGELFF.

The chain employs TRBV25-1 and TRBJ2-7; D call uncertain. The V end was cut by 8 bases, the J end by 3 bases, with 11 bases between. The CDR3 runs to 12 residues. From germline, CDR1 is MGHDK and CDR2 SYGVNS. Here the CDR3 DNA reads TGTGCCAGCTCCTCCGGGTTCTACGAGCAGTACTTC. Its translation: CASSSGFYEQYF.